The 26 T cell receptor beta chains in this list originate from one sample, sequenced in a study of CD4+ T cells in melanoma. Repertoires were generated with immunoSEQ multiplex PCR, while TCRdb's copy carries only in-frame clones and drops some. The sample includes 18,000 or so clones, roughly 80% of them seen just once. Material for sequencing was cells from a culture (not recorded whether cultured in vitro). Receptors originate from a human donor with melanoma.

This clone was detected only a few times. The chain carries TRBV15 and TRBJ1-4; no clear D gene. Germline V CDR1 and CDR2: LNHNV, YYDKDF (reference sequence). This CDR3 is 15 amino acids long. V lost 0 bases and J 1 base, leaving 6 bases between the germline ends. The CDR3 DNA reads as TGTGCCACCAGCAGAGAAAGGGTAACTAATGAAAAACTGTTTTTT. Protein sequence: CATSRERVTNEKLFF.

Here the CDR3 DNA reads TGTGCCAGCACCCACGGGATAGTAGCTAACTATGGCTACACCTTC. As protein: CASTHGIVANYGYTF. V and J are TRBV6-6 and TRBJ1-2; D not certain. The germline V gene encodes CDR1 MNHNY and CDR2 SVGAGI (reference sequence). The CDR3 totals 15 residues. V was clipped by 7 bases and J by 0 bases, with 15 bases between them.

The V and J genes are TRBV11-2 and TRBJ2-3, with D hard to call. Germline CDR1 is SGHAT and CDR2 is FQNNGV. V dropped 1 base and J dropped 2 bases, with 4 bases sitting between them. This CDR3 contains 13 residues. CDR3 amino acids: CASSLGITDTQYF. CDR3 coding DNA: TGTGCCAGCAGCTTAGGCATCACAGATACGCAGTATTTT. The whole variable domain, filled in from reference TRBV11-2 and TRBJ2-3, reads EAGVAQSPRYKIIEKRQSVAFWCNPISGHATLYWYQQILGQGPKLLIQFQNNGVVDDSQLPKDRFSAERLKGVDSTLKIQPAKLEDSAVYLCASSLGITDTQYFGPGTRLTVL.

This clone turned up a few times. The CDR3 nucleotides read TGTGCCAGCAGCTTCAGTGCCGCCCACGGAGCGACCCACGAGCAGTACTTC. Protein sequence: CASSFSAAHGATHEQYF. The V gene is TRBV5-4, the J gene TRBJ2-7, with unresolved D. The germline gives CDR1 SGHNT, CDR2 YYREEE (reference sequence). This CDR3 comprises 17 residues. Trimming removed 2 bases at V and 5 bases at J, with 23 bases between.

In this sample, this clone turned up a few times. The chain couples TRBV2 to TRBJ1-2; D gene unclear. The CDR3 totals 14 residues. Germline CDR1 SNHLY, CDR2 FYNNEI. The ends were cut back, 1 base at V and 4 bases at J, with 10 bases in the middle. The CDR3 sequence: CASSEGNSIYGYTF. CDR3 sequence (DNA): TGTGCCAGCAGTGAAGGCAACAGCATCTATGGCTACACCTTC.

The rearrangement links TRBV5-1 to TRBJ2-5; 7 nucleotides align to TRBD2. Germline V lookup: CDR1 SGHRS, CDR2 YFSETQ. The CDR3 runs to 15 residues. J lost 1 base, V lost 2 bases, and 5 bases had no gene match. CDR3 region: CASSFSPGGQETQYF. The CDR3 region has the DNA TGCGCCAGCAGCTTTTCTCCGGGGGGCCAAGAGACCCAGTACTTC.

The CDR3, as DNA: TGTGCCAGCAGCGAAAGGGGGGGAAGCCCCTACGAGCAGTACTTC. Its translation: CASSERGGSPYEQYF. This chain uses TRBV7-9 with TRBJ2-7; a possible D gene is TRBD2 (7 bases). The germline V gene has CDR1 SEHNR and CDR2 FQNEAQ (reference sequence). V gave up 5 bases and J gave up 2 bases, with 16 bases separating them. There are 15 residues in the CDR3.

The rearrangement joins TRBV6-1 to TRBJ1-1; D gene unclear. CDR3 length: 14 amino acids. The germline V gene has CDR1 MNHNS and CDR2 SASEGT. The ends were cut back, 2 bases at V and 0 bases at J, with 7 bases in the middle. The CDR3 sequence: CASSELGLNTEAFF. The CDR3 DNA sequence: TGTGCCAGCAGTGAACTGGGGTTGAACACTGAAGCTTTCTTT.

This chain uses TRBV2 with TRBJ2-4; D is perhaps TRBD1 (6 bases). This CDR3 region has 16 residues. V lost 5 bases to trimming and J lost 1 base, with 15 bases between them. Germline V gene lookup returns CDR1 SNHLY and CDR2 FYNNEI. The CDR3 loop is CASSPDRSSAKNIQYF. In nucleotides, the CDR3 is TGTGCCAGCAGTCCTGACAGGTCCTCGGCCAAAAACATTCAGTACTTC.

V gene TRBV19 combines with J gene TRBJ2-1, with 7 bases lining up with TRBD1. The CDR3 sequence is 13 residues long. Germline assignment: CDR1 LNHDA and CDR2 SQIVND (reference sequence). Losses at the gene ends were 5 bases for V and 9 bases for J; bases not matched to a gene: 7. For the CDR3, the DNA is TGTGCCAGTAGTTCGGGCGACAGGGTTGAGCAGTTCTTC. Protein product: CASSSGDRVEQFF.

This chain uses TRBV4-1 with TRBJ2-4, with D unclear. Per germline, CDR1 MGHRA and CDR2 YSYEKL. The CDR3 runs to 15 residues. Trimming stripped 1 base from V and 6 bases from J, with 13 bases between. This CDR3 reads CASSQVAGQINIQYF. The CDR3 DNA sequence: TGCGCCAGCAGCCAAGTCGCCGGTCAGATAAACATTCAGTACTTC.

This chain joins TRBV4-1 and TRBJ2-1; TRBD1 might be the D (7 bases). Trimming left V 2 bases short and J 13 bases short, with 9 bases between. The germline V gene encodes CDR1 MGHRA and CDR2 YSYEKL. The CDR3 is 11 amino acids. CDR3 DNA sequence: TGCGCCAGCAGCCAACAGGGGGGACAGTTCTTC. It is translated as CASSQQGGQFF.

This chain connects TRBV10-2 to TRBJ2-7; 11 bases map to TRBD2. Per the germline V gene, CDR1 is WSHSY and CDR2 is SAAADI. CDR3 length equals 15 residues. J gave up 7 bases and V 6 bases, and 11 bases lay outside the gene matches. CDR3 nucleotides: TGCGCCAGCAGAGACACTAGCGGGGGAGCGCAAGAGCAGTACTTC. Encoded protein: CASRDTSGGAQEQYF.

V and J are TRBV5-1 and TRBJ2-5; 10 bases line up with TRBD1. The germline V gene encodes CDR1 SGHRS and CDR2 YFSETQ. V was pared by 0 bases and J by 5 bases, with 1 base of the junction left unmatched. This CDR3 comprises 14 residues. The CDR3 is CASSLGDRGETQYF. Written as DNA, the CDR3 is TGCGCCAGCAGCTTGGGGGACAGGGGCGAGACCCAGTACTTC.

This chain links TRBV11-3 with TRBJ2-2, with D perhaps given as TRBD1 or TRBD2 (5 bases each). Trimming shortened V by 5 bases and J by 7 bases, and 11 bases separated the two germline ends. Germline V gene data show CDR1 as SGHNT and CDR2 as YENEEA. CDR3 size: 13 residues. CDR3 DNA sequence: TGTGCCAGCAGCGGGGGTCTAAGCGGGGAGCTGTTTTTT. Translating gives CASSGGLSGELFF.

The J gene is TRBJ2-7, the V gene TRBV5-1; TRBD2 matches at 8 bases. The CDR3 length is 19 residues. Germline-derived CDR1 and CDR2 are SGHRS and YFSETQ. V lost 1 base to trimming and J lost 2 bases; unmatched junction nucleotides: 17. The CDR3 region has the DNA TGCGCCAGCAGCTTGCTCGGGACCGGGGGTAGCGGGGCCACCTACGAGCAGTACTTC. Translating it yields CASSLLGTGGSGATYEQYF.

The CDR3 here is CASSPRRAGYNEQFF. The CDR3 nucleotides read TGTGCCAGCAGTCCCAGGAGAGCGGGGTACAATGAGCAGTTCTTC. This chain uses TRBV7-3 with TRBJ2-1; 7 bases map to TRBD2. With 6 bases clipped from V and 4 bases from J, the junction kept 9 bases outside the gene matches. The CDR3 runs to 15 residues. In germline, CDR1 is SGHTA, CDR2 FQGTGA.

The rearrangement uses TRBV29-1 and TRBJ1-2; maybe TRBD1 (5 bases). This CDR3 comprises 15 residues. V gave up 0 bases and J gave up 4 bases, with 15 bases separating them. The germline gives CDR1 SQVTM, CDR2 ANQGSEA. The CDR3 DNA reads as TGCAGCGTTGAAGAAAGCGGGACCGCCGGCTATGGCTACACCTTC. It codes for CSVEESGTAGYGYTF.

CDR3 coding DNA: TGTGCCAGCAGCCTCCAGGGACAGGGGCATCAGCCCCAGCATTTT. It specifies CASSLQGQGHQPQHF. The chain uses TRBV7-6 and TRBJ1-5; 10 bases agree with TRBD1. This CDR3 has 15 residues. The germline CDR1 and CDR2 sequences are SGHVS and FNYEAQ. Trimming removed 5 bases from V and 5 bases from J; junction bases left unmatched: 6.

This clone was detected only once. The V call is TRBV2, the J call TRBJ1-3; D ambiguous. Germline V CDR1 and CDR2: SNHLY, FYNNEI. The CDR3 runs to 12 residues. V was pared by 2 bases and J by 5 bases, with 4 bases between. Written as DNA, the CDR3 is TGTGCCAGCAGTGAATCACGAAACACCATATATTTT. This gives the protein CASSESRNTIYF.

The chain couples TRBV5-5 to TRBJ2-2, with 7 bases identical to TRBD2. Germline CDR1 is SGHKS and CDR2 is YYEKEE (reference sequence). The CDR3 is 16 amino acids. V lost 3 bases to trimming and J lost 4 bases; unmatched junction nucleotides: 9. This chain's CDR3 is CASSSPSGVGTGELFF. The CDR3 bases are TGTGCCAGCAGCTCACCCAGCGGGGTGGGCACCGGGGAGCTGTTTTTT.

This clone appeared a few times. This chain joins TRBV2 and TRBJ1-2; D is perhaps TRBD1 (6 bases). Trimming removed 5 bases at V and 9 bases at J, with 10 bases between. This CDR3 has 11 amino acids. CDR1 and CDR2 (germline): SNHLY, FYNNEI. This CDR3 is CASSPQGSYTF. CDR3 in DNA: TGTGCCAGCAGTCCACAGGGTAGCTACACCTTC.

The chain is built from TRBV6-1 and TRBJ2-3; D may be TRBD2 (5 bases). The CDR3 contains 15 residues. V was shortened by 1 base and J by 1 base, with 9 bases between the two germline ends. From germline, CDR1 is MNHNS and CDR2 SASEGT. The CDR3 DNA is TGTGCCAGCAGTGAAGGTGGAGGTCGCACAGATACGCAGTATTTT. Protein sequence: CASSEGGGRTDTQYF.

The V and J genes are TRBV5-5 and TRBJ2-7, with 11 bases matching TRBD1. This CDR3 spans 15 amino acids. V lost 3 bases, J lost 3 bases, and 5 bases stayed unmatched. The germline CDR1 and CDR2 sequences are SGHKS and YYEKEE (reference sequence). CDR3 nucleotide sequence: TGTGCCAGCAGCTCGGGGGGGACAGGGGGCTACGAGCAGTACTTC. Translated: CASSSGGTGGYEQYF.

J is TRBJ2-7 and V is TRBV29-1, with a weak D call TRBD1 (6 bases). The CDR3 covers 10 residues. The V and J ends lost 6 bases and 6 bases respectively, with 9 bases between them. Germline V gene lookup returns CDR1 SQVTM and CDR2 ANQGSEA. The CDR3 sequence: CSVGHSEQYF. In nucleotides, the CDR3 is TGCAGCGTGGGACATTCCGAGCAGTACTTC.

The chain carries TRBV4-1 and TRBJ1-5, with D perhaps matching TRBD1 (5 bases). The CDR3 length is 12 residues. The germline gives CDR1 MGHRA, CDR2 YSYEKL. The V gene lost 7 bases and the J gene lost 11 bases, with 15 bases spanning the gap. This CDR3 is CASKETGGAQHF. Written as DNA, the CDR3 is TGCGCCAGCAAAGAAACTGGGGGAGCCCAGCATTTT.